This passage covers 25 T cell receptor beta chains from one sample sequenced in a study of T-cell reconstitution after alpha-beta-depleted transplantation in children. Unique molecular identifiers were built into the TCRbeta library. TCRdb analysed the PCR reads with MiXCR anew, one entry per CDR3 protein. The sample shows 250,000 to 400,000 distinct CDR3 sequences, 23% of them seen only once. The material sequenced was PBMCs, mostly from graft donor cells, taken 180 days after TCRalphabeta/CD19-depleted stem cell transplant. These receptors originate from a male patient aged 10 to 17 who had a stem cell transplant for acute lymphoblastic leukemia, so the T cells may come from the graft donor.

The V call is TRBV5-1, the J call TRBJ1-1; no definite D call. Per the germline V gene, CDR1 is SGHRS and CDR2 is YFSETQ. Between the trimmed V and J ends, which lost 5 bases and 6 bases, there was a span of 11 bases. CDR3 size: 12 residues. The CDR3 loop is CASSRGLSEAFF. In DNA form, the CDR3 reads TGCGCCAGCAGTCGCGGGTTATCTGAAGCTTTCTTT.

CDR3 region: CASSSGQIATNEKLFF. The CDR3 region has the DNA TGTGCCAGCAGCTCCGGACAGATTGCAACTAATGAAAAACTGTTTTTT. This chain connects TRBV7-9 to TRBJ1-4; TRBD1 might be the D (6 bases). CDR1 and CDR2 (germline): SEHNR, FQNEAQ (reference sequence). The germline V and J ends were trimmed by 4 bases and 0 bases, with 12 bases remaining between them. The CDR3 is 16 residues long.

In this sample, this clonotype turned up a few times. The chain combines TRBV10-3 with TRBJ2-3; 11 positions match TRBD2. The CDR3 is 15 amino acids. V gave up 5 bases and J gave up 2 bases; unmatched junction bases: 3. Germline CDR1 is ENHRY and CDR2 is SYGVKD. The CDR3 coding sequence is TGTGCCATCAGTTTAGCGGGGGGGCACACAGATACGCAGTATTTT. Its protein is CAISLAGGHTDTQYF.

The chain links TRBV20-1 to TRBJ1-2; the D is unclear. From germline, CDR1 is DFQATT and CDR2 SNEGSKA (reference sequence). V was shortened by 2 bases and J by 7 bases, with 8 bases between the two germline ends. The CDR3 extends over 11 amino acids. The chain's CDR3 is CSARNPSGYTF. The CDR3 DNA sequence: TGCAGTGCTAGAAACCCGAGTGGCTACACCTTC.

In this sample, this clonotype turned up a few times. The chain combines TRBV29-1 with TRBJ2-1; TRBD2 matches 8 bases. J lost 4 bases, V lost 3 bases, and 5 bases had no gene match. The CDR3 sequence is 14 residues long. In germline, CDR1 is SQVTM, CDR2 ANQGSEA. CDR3 sequence reads: CSVETGTRYNEQFF. The CDR3 coding sequence is TGCAGCGTTGAGACCGGGACTAGGTACAATGAGCAGTTCTTC.

J is TRBJ2-7 and V is TRBV5-1; 8 bases map to TRBD2. V shed 2 bases and J 5 bases; nucleotides not matched to a gene: 6. This CDR3 has 14 amino acids. Germline values: CDR1 SGHRS, CDR2 YFSETQ. The CDR3 sequence is CASSLRLAMDEQYF. The CDR3 DNA reads as TGCGCCAGCAGCTTACGACTAGCGATGGACGAGCAGTACTTC.

The chain uses TRBV7-9 and TRBJ2-5, with no clear D. Trimming removed 4 bases at V and 4 bases at J, with 7 bases between. This CDR3 has 12 amino acids. Germline lookup yields CDR1 SEHNR and CDR2 FQNEAQ (reference sequence). The CDR3 reads CASSWYGETQYF. CDR3 in DNA: TGTGCCAGCAGCTGGTATGGAGAGACCCAGTACTTC.

This clonotype was counted a few times. The chain employs TRBV20-1 and TRBJ2-5, with D hard to call. The germline CDR1 and CDR2 sequences are DFQATT and SNEGSKA (reference sequence). The CDR3 is made up of 12 amino acids. V was clipped by 2 bases and J by 5 bases, with 9 bases between them. The CDR3 nucleotides are TGCAGTGCTAGAAAGGAGACCGAGACCCAGTACTTC. Its translation: CSARKETETQYF.

At least ten counts were recorded for this clonotype. The CDR3 reads CASSQGYQETQYF. DNA of the CDR3: TGCGCCAGCAGCCAGGGATACCAAGAGACCCAGTACTTC. V usage is TRBV5-1 and J usage is TRBJ2-5; weak D call: TRBD1 (5 bases). V shed 4 bases and J shed 0 bases, with 7 bases lying between them. The CDR3 sequence is 13 residues long. In germline, CDR1 is SGHRS, CDR2 YFSETQ.

This clonotype came up a few times. The chain carries TRBV5-4 and TRBJ2-7, with 9 bases that match TRBD1. This CDR3 spans 13 amino acids. Germline V gives CDR1 SGHNT, CDR2 YYREEE (reference sequence). V lost 5 bases and J lost 2; bases outside the gene matches: 2. CDR3 amino acids: CASRGQGTYEQYF. The CDR3 nucleotides read TGTGCCAGCAGAGGACAGGGGACCTACGAGCAGTACTTC.

The chain carries TRBV20-1 and TRBJ2-1; tentative D call: TRBD1 (6 bases). Trimming cost V 3 bases and J 9 bases, with 18 bases left between them. From germline, CDR1 is DFQATT and CDR2 SNEGSKA (reference sequence). CDR3 length: 14 amino acids. The chain's CDR3 is CSASSPFRGGEQFF. The CDR3 DNA is TGCAGTGCTAGTTCGCCGTTCAGGGGCGGTGAGCAGTTCTTC.

This clonotype was seen ten or more times. V is TRBV4-1 and J is TRBJ2-7, with D maybe TRBD2 (6 bases). This CDR3 has 15 amino acids. Looked up from germline, CDR1 is MGHRA and CDR2 is YSYEKL. The V and J ends lost 4 bases and 4 bases respectively, with 17 bases between them. This chain's CDR3 is CASSRGTEPLYEQYF. In DNA form, the CDR3 reads TGCGCCAGCAGCCGCGGGACGGAACCCTTATACGAGCAGTACTTC.

In this sample, this clonotype turned up a few times. This sequence joins TRBV6-5 and TRBJ2-7; D is possibly TRBD1 or TRBD2 (6 bases each). V lost 3 bases, J lost 3 bases, and 12 bases lay in between. Germline CDR1 MNHEY, CDR2 SVGAGI. CDR3 length: 14 amino acids. CDR3 residues: CASSYDGGRYEQYF. The DNA for the CDR3 is TGTGCCAGCAGTTATGATGGGGGGCGCTACGAGCAGTACTTC.

This clonotype has a handful of counts. The rearrangement links TRBV12-3 or TRBV12-4 to TRBJ2-3, with D perhaps matching TRBD2 (6 bases). The CDR3 has 15 amino acids. V was shortened by 7 bases and J by 1 base, with 15 bases between the two germline ends. CDR3 in DNA: TGTGCCAGCACCGGAGTGGGACTCGGCACAGATACGCAGTATTTT. Its protein is CASTGVGLGTDTQYF.

J is TRBJ2-1 and V is TRBV20-1; 11 nucleotides align to TRBD2. The germline gives CDR1 DFQATT, CDR2 SNEGSKA (reference sequence). V gave up 3 bases and J gave up 4 bases; unmatched junction bases: 5. The CDR3 is 15 amino acids. The CDR3 region is CSARIAGGSYNEQFF. CDR3 DNA sequence: TGCAGTGCTAGGATAGCGGGAGGGTCATACAATGAGCAGTTCTTC.

This chain connects TRBV12-3 or TRBV12-4 to TRBJ2-7; D remains unclear. This CDR3 is 13 amino acids long. Trimming took 2 bases from V and 4 from J, leaving 9 bases between them. The CDR3 DNA sequence: TGTGCCAGCAGTTTATGGAGCCCTTACGAGCAGTACTTC. Protein product: CASSLWSPYEQYF.

This clonotype has at least ten counts. The chain combines TRBV5-1 with TRBJ2-5; D might be TRBD2 (5 bases). Germline assignment: CDR1 SGHRS and CDR2 YFSETQ. The V end was cut by 7 bases, the J end by 2 bases, with 15 bases between. This CDR3 comprises 14 residues. CDR3 in DNA: TGCGCCAGCGGTCGGGATGTCGAACAAGAGACCCAGTACTTC. This encodes CASGRDVEQETQYF.

The CDR3, as DNA: TGTGCCAGCAGTTTAGGACTCTATGGCTACACCTTC. Protein sequence: CASSLGLYGYTF. The chain links TRBV12-3 or TRBV12-4 to TRBJ1-2; no reliable D call. This CDR3 comprises 12 residues. Trimming took off 1 base at V and 4 bases at J, with 4 bases between the two ends.

This clonotype was seen more than once but under ten times. The V gene is TRBV20-1, the J gene TRBJ2-7; D possibly corresponds to TRBD2 (5 bases). From germline, CDR1 is DFQATT and CDR2 SNEGSKA (reference sequence). The CDR3 length is 15 residues. V lost 6 bases and J lost 3, with 21 bases in between. CDR3 loop: CSAAIFGERFYEQYF. In nucleotides, the CDR3 is TGCAGTGCGGCGATTTTCGGTGAGCGGTTCTACGAGCAGTACTTC.

This clonotype has a count of ten or more. The chain has TRBV9 and TRBJ2-1; unclear D gene. V lost 2 bases to trimming and J lost 5 bases, with 11 bases between them. In germline, CDR1 is SGDLS, CDR2 YYNGEE. There are 14 residues in the CDR3. Written as DNA, the CDR3 is TGTGCCAGCAGCGTCACATCAGGAAACAATGAGCAGTTCTTC. This gives the protein CASSVTSGNNEQFF.

This clonotype was seen more than once but under ten times. The chain uses TRBV4-2 and TRBJ1-2; TRBD1 is a possible D gene (5 bases). V was shortened by 1 base and J by 4 bases, with 16 bases between the two germline ends. Germline V CDR1 and CDR2: LGHNA, YNFKEQ. The CDR3 runs 16 residues. In DNA, the CDR3 is TGTGCCAGCAGCCAAGTGAGGTTTGGGGGTCTCTATGGCTACACCTTC. Protein: CASSQVRFGGLYGYTF.

This clonotype was detected ten times or more. This chain links TRBV5-1 with TRBJ2-7, with D unresolved. Deletions cut 0 bases from V and 2 bases from J, with 6 bases between. Germline V gene data show CDR1 as SGHRS and CDR2 as YFSETQ. The CDR3 runs 13 residues. The CDR3 sequence is CASSLDGTYEQYF. The CDR3 coding sequence is TGCGCCAGCAGCTTGGACGGAACCTACGAGCAGTACTTC.

The V call is TRBV20-1, the J call TRBJ2-1; no definite D call. Germline V lookup: CDR1 DFQATT, CDR2 SNEGSKA (reference sequence). Trimming left V 2 bases short and J 5 bases short, with 13 bases between. The CDR3 length is 14 residues. The CDR3 spells CSARKGHSNNEQFF. The CDR3, as DNA: TGCAGTGCTAGAAAGGGCCACAGCAACAATGAGCAGTTCTTC.

The chain joins TRBV7-6 to TRBJ2-7, with TRBD1 identical over 10 bases. J lost 6 bases, V lost 5 bases, and 10 bases had no gene match. This CDR3 has 15 residues. Germline loops: CDR1 SGHVS, CDR2 FNYEAQ. This chain's CDR3 is CASSPTGGVKTEQYF. In nucleotides, the CDR3 is TGTGCCAGCAGCCCGACAGGGGGCGTAAAGACCGAGCAGTACTTC.

The CDR3 here is CSVAGYSYEQYF. In DNA form, the CDR3 reads TGCAGCGTTGCAGGGTATTCCTACGAGCAGTACTTC. This sequence joins TRBV29-1 and TRBJ2-7; D possibly corresponds to TRBD1 (5 bases). CDR3 length equals 12 residues. Germline CDR1 SQVTM, CDR2 ANQGSEA. Trimming stripped 4 bases from V and 1 base from J, with 8 bases between.